This TCR beta chain was identified in a study of identical twins. TCRdb redid the calling of the 5' RACE reads with MiXCR, one entry per CDR3 protein. The sample yields roughly 720,000 distinct CDR3 sequences, over 15% seen once. Germline trimming cut 5 bases from V and 3 bases from J; bases unmatched to any gene: 10. This CDR3 comprises 15 residues. From germline, CDR1 is SGHNT and CDR2 YENEEA. This clonotype was detected a few times. These data were also filed under a second study, of T cells expressing NK-cell markers. From that second work: Sequenced donors, eight in total, included seven who were HCMV-seropositive and one who was seronegative.

The receptor comes from a woman aged 18-29 years in good health. The chain couples TRBV11-3 to TRBJ2-7, with 7 bases identical to TRBD1. Material for sequencing was PBMCs. CDR3 DNA: TGTGCCAGCAGCCCCTACGGGACAGTCGACTACGAGCAGTACTTC. Protein sequence: CASSPYGTVDYEQYF.